Below, 14 T cell receptor beta chains from the same sample are listed, as sequenced in a study of glioma-infiltrating T cells after dendritic cell vaccination. Measured with immunoSEQ multiplex PCR; TCRdb has only the in-frame clones, and not every one. The sample has tens of thousands of clones, around nine tenths seen once. Specimen: blood, collected before dendritic cell vaccination. These receptors all stem from a human donor with glioblastoma.

This rearrangement joins TRBV6-5 to TRBJ2-1, with D perhaps TRBD2 (5 bases). Germline V lookup: CDR1 MNHEY, CDR2 SVGAGI. With 5 bases removed from V and 2 bases from J, the gap between germline ends came to 10 bases. This CDR3 comprises 14 residues. This chain's CDR3 is CASSPAGAYNEQFF. Written as DNA, the CDR3 is TGTGCCAGCAGTCCGGCCGGGGCCTACAATGAGCAGTTCTTC.

The chain carries TRBV19 and TRBJ1-4, with D possibly matching TRBD1 (5 bases). The V gene's germline CDR1 is LNHDA and CDR2 SQIVND (reference sequence). The CDR3 length is 17 residues. Between the trimmed V and J ends, which lost 2 bases and 8 bases, there was a span of 21 bases. CDR3 in DNA: TGTGCCAGTAGTATAAGCGGGCGGAGGGGCGCCCAAGAAAAACTGTTTTTT. Translation: CASSISGRRGAQEKLFF.

DNA of the CDR3: TGTGCCAGCAGCAACGTTTACGAGCAGTACTTC. It encodes CASSNVYEQYF. The genes are TRBV21-1 and TRBJ2-7; the table's D call, TRBD2, has no DNA check behind it. TRBV21-1 is marked as a pseudogene. There are 11 residues in the CDR3.

The chain employs TRBV19 and TRBJ1-4; unclear D gene. Trimming cost V 7 bases and J 7 bases, with 19 bases left between them. Germline V CDR1 and CDR2: LNHDA, SQIVND (reference sequence). This CDR3 contains 15 residues. CDR3 in amino acids: CASTSPPERSEKLFF. The CDR3 nucleotides read TGTGCCAGTACCTCGCCCCCCGAGCGGAGTGAAAAACTGTTTTTT.

The rearrangement uses TRBV7-8 and TRBJ2-1, with 10 bases lining up with TRBD2. Germline V gene lookup returns CDR1 SGHVS and CDR2 FQNEAQ. V lost 1 base to trimming and J lost 8 bases; unmatched junction nucleotides: 8. CDR3 length: 16 amino acids. The CDR3 sequence is CASSLGWSGGAHEQFF. The CDR3 DNA follows: TGTGCCAGCAGCTTAGGCTGGAGCGGGGGGGCGCATGAGCAGTTCTTC.

This clone was counted a few times. The chain recombines TRBV7-9 with TRBJ1-1; D gene unclear. The CDR3 is 14 residues long. The germline V gene has CDR1 SEHNR and CDR2 FQNEAQ (reference sequence). Trimming removed 2 bases at V and 2 bases at J, with 9 bases between. The CDR3 sequence is CASSLSGVNTEAFF. CDR3 DNA sequence: TGTGCCAGCAGCTTAAGCGGGGTAAACACTGAAGCTTTCTTT.

The genes are TRBV4-1 and TRBJ2-7; tentative D call: TRBD1 (5 bases). The CDR3 is made up of 12 amino acids. In germline, CDR1 is MGHRA, CDR2 YSYEKL. Trimming stripped 10 bases from V and 6 bases from J, with 16 bases between. The CDR3 loop reads CAMTDWGSEQYF. Here the CDR3 DNA reads TGCGCCATGACTGATTGGGGCTCCGAGCAGTACTTC.

V is TRBV5-8 and J is TRBJ2-5; TRBD2 matches 12 bases. Losses at the gene ends were 6 bases for V and 7 bases for J; bases not matched to a gene: 10. The CDR3 extends over 15 amino acids. Germline values: CDR1 SGHTS, CDR2 YDEGEE. This chain's CDR3 is CASNLGLAGRGTQYF. The CDR3, as DNA: TGTGCCAGCAATCTAGGACTAGCGGGAAGAGGGACCCAGTACTTC.

The V gene is TRBV11-2, the J gene TRBJ2-5, with D perhaps TRBD1 (5 bases). Trimming took off 1 base at V and 1 base at J, with 7 bases between the two ends. The germline CDR1 and CDR2 sequences are SGHAT and FQNNGV. The CDR3 loop spans 14 amino acids. The CDR3 sequence is CASSLGQLQETQYF. The CDR3, as DNA: TGTGCCAGCAGCTTAGGACAGCTCCAAGAGACCCAGTACTTC.

This chain links TRBV4-1 with TRBJ1-3; D may be TRBD1 (5 bases). This CDR3 comprises 16 residues. Trimming stripped 0 bases from V and 0 bases from J, with 9 bases between. Germline-derived CDR1 and CDR2 are MGHRA and YSYEKL. The chain's CDR3 is CASSQEGRISGNTIYF. In nucleotides, the CDR3 is TGCGCCAGCAGCCAAGAGGGGCGGATCTCTGGAAACACCATATATTTT.

The chain employs TRBV5-4 and TRBJ2-1; TRBD2 matches 12 bases. J lost 1 base, V lost 4 bases, and 9 bases had no gene match. In germline, CDR1 is SGHNT, CDR2 YYREEE (reference sequence). The CDR3 covers 18 residues. CDR3 sequence reads: CASSLGSSGGGSYNEQFF. The DNA for the CDR3 is TGTGCCAGCAGCCTTGGGTCTAGCGGGGGGGGATCCTACAATGAGCAGTTCTTC.

The CDR3 loop reads CASSQRGTSWQFF. Written as DNA, the CDR3 is TGCGCCAGCAGCCAACGCGGGACTAGTTGGCAGTTCTTC. V is TRBV4-1 and J is TRBJ2-1; 8 bases agree with TRBD2. V was clipped by 2 bases and J by 12 bases; unmatched bases: 6. CDR1 is MGHRA, CDR2 YSYEKL, per germline. The CDR3 runs to 13 residues.

The chain uses TRBV7-9 and TRBJ1-4; D is possibly TRBD1 (5 bases). The CDR3 has 16 amino acids. The ends were cut back, 5 bases at V and 3 bases at J, with 16 bases in the middle. The germline V gene encodes CDR1 SEHNR and CDR2 FQNEAQ (reference sequence). The chain's CDR3 is CASSQGLMAPNEKLFF. The CDR3 coding sequence is TGTGCCAGCAGCCAGGGACTCATGGCACCTAATGAAAAACTGTTTTTT.

The chain joins TRBV5-6 to TRBJ1-1, with D possibly TRBD1 on 6 matching bases. Germline-derived CDR1 and CDR2 are SGHDT and YYEEEE. The V end lost 3 bases, the J end lost 8 bases, and 11 bases lay between the germline ends. The CDR3 loop spans 12 amino acids. CDR3 loop: CASSWGGAEAFF. The CDR3 DNA is TGTGCCAGCAGCTGGGGGGGGGCGGAAGCTTTCTTT.